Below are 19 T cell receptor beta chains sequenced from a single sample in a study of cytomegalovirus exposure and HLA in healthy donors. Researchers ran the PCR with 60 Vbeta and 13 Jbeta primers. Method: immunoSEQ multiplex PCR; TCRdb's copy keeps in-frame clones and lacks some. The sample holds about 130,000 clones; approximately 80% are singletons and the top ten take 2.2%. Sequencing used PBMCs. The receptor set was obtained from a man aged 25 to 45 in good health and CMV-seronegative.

CDR3 region: CASSVHRGLLGDEQFF. CDR3 coding DNA: TGTGCCAGCAGCGTCCACAGGGGGCTACTAGGGGATGAGCAGTTCTTC. The chain joins TRBV9 to TRBJ2-1, with 9 nucleotides matching TRBD1. The trim removed 2 bases at V and 8 bases at J, leaving 11 bases unmatched. The V gene's germline CDR1 is SGDLS and CDR2 YYNGEE. The CDR3 has 16 amino acids.

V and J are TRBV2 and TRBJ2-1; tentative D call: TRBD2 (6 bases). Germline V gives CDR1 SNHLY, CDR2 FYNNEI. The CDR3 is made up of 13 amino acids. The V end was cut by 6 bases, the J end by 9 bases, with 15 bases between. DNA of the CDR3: TGTGCCAGCAGCCAGACTAGTCTCGGTGAGCAGTTCTTC. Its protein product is CASSQTSLGEQFF.

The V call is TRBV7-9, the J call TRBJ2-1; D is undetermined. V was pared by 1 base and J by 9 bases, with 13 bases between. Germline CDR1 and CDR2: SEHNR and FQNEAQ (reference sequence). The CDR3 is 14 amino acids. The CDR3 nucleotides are TGTGCCAGCAGCTTAGTTATGGATTCGGGTGAGCAGTTCTTC. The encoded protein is CASSLVMDSGEQFF.

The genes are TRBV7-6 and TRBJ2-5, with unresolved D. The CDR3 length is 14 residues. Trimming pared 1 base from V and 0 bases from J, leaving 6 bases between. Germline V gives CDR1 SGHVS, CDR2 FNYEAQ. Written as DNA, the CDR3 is TGTGCCAGCAGCTTAGGCGTACACCAAGAGACCCAGTACTTC. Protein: CASSLGVHQETQYF.

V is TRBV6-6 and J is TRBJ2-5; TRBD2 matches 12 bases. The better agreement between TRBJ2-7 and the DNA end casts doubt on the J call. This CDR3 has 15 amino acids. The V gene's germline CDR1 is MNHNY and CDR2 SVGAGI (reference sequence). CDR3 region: CASRGGLAGSYEQYF. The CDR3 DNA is TGTGCCAGCAGGGGGGGACTAGCGGGTTCCTACGAGCAGTACTTC.

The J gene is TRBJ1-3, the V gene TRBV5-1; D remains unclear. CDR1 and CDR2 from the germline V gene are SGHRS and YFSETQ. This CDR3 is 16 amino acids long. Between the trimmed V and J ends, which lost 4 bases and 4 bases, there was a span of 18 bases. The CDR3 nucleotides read TGCGCCAGCAGCCCTGTCTCCGGGGTGTCAGGAAACACCATATATTTT. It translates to CASSPVSGVSGNTIYF.

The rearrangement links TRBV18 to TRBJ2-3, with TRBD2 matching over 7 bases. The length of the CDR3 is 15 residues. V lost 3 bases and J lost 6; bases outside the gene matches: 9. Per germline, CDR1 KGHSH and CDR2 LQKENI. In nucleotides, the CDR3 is TGTGCCAGCTCACCCGGACTAGGGATTGCCGATACGCAGTATTTT. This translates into CASSPGLGIADTQYF.

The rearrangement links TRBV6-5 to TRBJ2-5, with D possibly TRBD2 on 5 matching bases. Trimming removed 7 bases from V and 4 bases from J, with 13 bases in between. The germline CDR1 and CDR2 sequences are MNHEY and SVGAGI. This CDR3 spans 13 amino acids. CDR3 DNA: TGTGCCAGCACTTCTGGTAGCGCAGAGACCCAGTACTTC. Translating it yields CASTSGSAETQYF.

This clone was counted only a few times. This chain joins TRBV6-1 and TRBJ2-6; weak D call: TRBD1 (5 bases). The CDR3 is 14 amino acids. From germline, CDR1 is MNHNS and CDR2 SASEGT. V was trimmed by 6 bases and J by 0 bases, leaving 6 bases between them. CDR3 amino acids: CASSQGSGANVLTF. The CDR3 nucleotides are TGTGCCAGCAGCCAGGGCTCTGGGGCCAACGTCCTGACTTTC.

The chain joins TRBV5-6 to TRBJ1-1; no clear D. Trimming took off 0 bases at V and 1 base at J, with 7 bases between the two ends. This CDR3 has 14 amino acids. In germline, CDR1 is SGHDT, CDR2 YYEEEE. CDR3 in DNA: TGTGCCAGCAGCTTGGAAGGAGGGAACACTGAAGCTTTCTTT. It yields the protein CASSLEGGNTEAFF.

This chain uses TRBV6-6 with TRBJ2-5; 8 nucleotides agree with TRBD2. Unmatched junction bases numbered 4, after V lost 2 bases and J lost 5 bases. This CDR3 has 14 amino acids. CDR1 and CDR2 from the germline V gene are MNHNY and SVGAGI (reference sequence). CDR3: CASSYGPGGETQYF. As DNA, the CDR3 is TGTGCCAGCAGTTACGGGCCGGGAGGGGAGACCCAGTACTTC.

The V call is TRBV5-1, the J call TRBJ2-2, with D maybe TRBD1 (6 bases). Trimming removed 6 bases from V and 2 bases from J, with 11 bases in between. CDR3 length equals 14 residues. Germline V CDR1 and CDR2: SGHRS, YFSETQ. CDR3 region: CASTGQINTGELFF. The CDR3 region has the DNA TGCGCCAGCACTGGACAGATCAACACCGGGGAGCTGTTTTTT.

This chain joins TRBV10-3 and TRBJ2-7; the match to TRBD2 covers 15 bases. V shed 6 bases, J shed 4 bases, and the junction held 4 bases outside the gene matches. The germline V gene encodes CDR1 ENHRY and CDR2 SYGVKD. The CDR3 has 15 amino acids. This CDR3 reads CAIRGLAGGSYEQYF. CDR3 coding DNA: TGTGCCATCAGGGGACTAGCGGGAGGATCATACGAGCAGTACTTC.

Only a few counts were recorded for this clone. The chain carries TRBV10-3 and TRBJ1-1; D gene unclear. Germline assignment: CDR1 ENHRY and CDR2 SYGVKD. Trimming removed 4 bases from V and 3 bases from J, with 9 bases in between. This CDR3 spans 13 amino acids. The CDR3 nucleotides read TGTGCCATCAGTGGAGGGAGGTACACTGAAGCTTTCTTT. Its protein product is CAISGGRYTEAFF.

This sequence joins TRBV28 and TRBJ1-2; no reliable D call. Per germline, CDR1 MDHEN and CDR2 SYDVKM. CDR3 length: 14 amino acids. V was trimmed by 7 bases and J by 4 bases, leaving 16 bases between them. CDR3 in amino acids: CASTPGTHGYGYTF. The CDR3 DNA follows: TGTGCCAGCACCCCGGGAACACATGGCTATGGCTACACCTTC.

The CDR3 DNA is TGTGCCACCAGCAGAGGAACCCCGGGGTTGTACACCTTC. Residues: CATSRGTPGLYTF. V and J are TRBV15 and TRBJ1-2; D remains unclear. The germline gives CDR1 LNHNV, CDR2 YYDKDF (reference sequence). The CDR3 has 13 residues. V was shortened by 1 base and J by 11 bases, with 14 bases between the two germline ends.

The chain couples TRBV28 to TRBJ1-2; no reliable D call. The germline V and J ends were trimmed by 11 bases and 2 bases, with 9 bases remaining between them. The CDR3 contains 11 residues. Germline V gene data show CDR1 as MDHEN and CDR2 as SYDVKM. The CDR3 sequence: CALGANYGYTF. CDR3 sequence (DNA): TGTGCCCTGGGCGCCAACTATGGCTACACCTTC.

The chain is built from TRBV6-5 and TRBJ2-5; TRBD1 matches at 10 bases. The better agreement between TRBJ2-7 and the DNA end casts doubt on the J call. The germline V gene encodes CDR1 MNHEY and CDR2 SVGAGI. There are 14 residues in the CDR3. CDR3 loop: CASTLGQGIYEQYF. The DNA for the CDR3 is TGTGCCAGCACCTTGGGACAGGGGATATACGAGCAGTACTTC.

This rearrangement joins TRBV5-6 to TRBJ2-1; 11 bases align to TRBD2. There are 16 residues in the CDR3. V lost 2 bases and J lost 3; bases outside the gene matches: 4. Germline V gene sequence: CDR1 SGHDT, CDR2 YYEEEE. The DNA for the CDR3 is TGTGCCAGCAGCTTCGTAGCGGGAGGGTTCTACAATGAGCAGTTCTTC. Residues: CASSFVAGGFYNEQFF.